Shown below are 16 T cell receptor beta chains from a single sample sequenced in a study of T cell responses to AZD1222 COVID-19 vaccine. Sequencing was performed with immunoSEQ multiplex PCR; in TCRdb, only in-frame clones are kept and a portion is missing. The table records 140,000 to 150,000 clones, over 80% of them present only once. The source was peripheral blood, collected 28 days after the second AZD1222 dose. The receptors derive from an adult who received the AZD1222 COVID-19 vaccine.

The chain carries TRBV27 and TRBJ1-2; D uncertain. The CDR3 has 13 amino acids. The germline V gene has CDR1 MNHEY and CDR2 SMNVEV (reference sequence). V was cut by 3 bases and J by 2 bases, with 7 bases left in between. The CDR3 reads CASSLAVNYGYTF. The CDR3 nucleotides are TGTGCCAGCAGTTTGGCGGTAAACTATGGCTACACCTTC.

This clone was recorded once. V and J are TRBV5-1 and TRBJ2-5; 11 bases agree with TRBD1. CDR1 and CDR2 from the germline V gene are SGHRS and YFSETQ. This CDR3 has 16 residues. V was pared by 3 bases and J by 4 bases, with 8 bases of the junction left unmatched. CDR3 DNA sequence: TGCGCCAGCAGCTCGGACAGGGGGCTCTCCGGAGAGACCCAGTACTTC. Its translation is CASSSDRGLSGETQYF.

V usage is TRBV4-3 and J usage is TRBJ2-1, with 9 bases lining up with TRBD2. The germline gives CDR1 LGHNA, CDR2 YSLEER. With 6 bases clipped from V and 6 bases from J, the junction kept 9 bases outside the gene matches. This CDR3 spans 15 amino acids. CDR3 residues: CASSQGAGGPNEQFF. In DNA, the CDR3 is TGCGCCAGCAGTCAGGGCGCGGGAGGGCCCAATGAGCAGTTCTTC.

J is TRBJ1-2 and V is TRBV9; D unresolved. Between the trimmed V and J ends, which lost 0 bases and 0 bases, there was a span of 9 bases. This CDR3 has 15 residues. Germline-derived CDR1 and CDR2 are SGDLS and YYNGEE. The CDR3 here is CASSVAHVTNYGYTF. The CDR3 nucleotides are TGTGCCAGCAGCGTAGCTCATGTTACTAACTATGGCTACACCTTC. The full variable domain, completed using reference TRBV9 and TRBJ1-2, is DSGVTQTPKHLITATGQRVTLRCSPRSGDLSVYWYQQSLDQGLQFLIQYYNGEERAKGNILERFSAQQFPDLHSELNLSSLELGDSALYFCASSVAHVTNYGYTFGSGTRLTVV.

V gene TRBV7-2 combines with J gene TRBJ1-2; possibly TRBD1 for D (6 bases). CDR1 and CDR2 (germline): SGHTA, FQGNSA. The CDR3 covers 14 residues. V was trimmed by 4 bases and J by 8 bases, leaving 17 bases between them. CDR3 DNA sequence: TGTGCCAGCAGCTCCTTGCAGGGGATGGACGGCTACACCTTC. It is translated as CASSSLQGMDGYTF.

V usage is TRBV19 and J usage is TRBJ1-5; no firm D call. The CDR3 runs to 15 residues. Germline CDR1 is LNHDA and CDR2 is SQIVND (reference sequence). Trimming cost V 3 bases and J 0 bases, with 9 bases left between them. The CDR3 DNA sequence: TGTGCCAGTAGTATCGCTAGCGTTAGCAATCAGCCCCAGCATTTT. This sequence encodes CASSIASVSNQPQHF.

The rearrangement uses TRBV4-3 and TRBJ2-1; 12 bases are shared with TRBD2. This CDR3 has 18 amino acids. Unmatched junction bases numbered 12, after V lost 5 bases and J lost 4 bases. Germline loops: CDR1 LGHNA, CDR2 YSLEER. CDR3 amino acids: CASSTVASGTSGYNEQFF. The CDR3 nucleotides are TGCGCCAGCAGCACCGTCGCTTCCGGGACTAGCGGGTACAATGAGCAGTTCTTC.

This clone was observed a single time. This rearrangement joins TRBV10-3 to TRBJ1-6, with a possible D match to TRBD1 (5 bases). Deletions cut 4 bases from V and 6 bases from J, with 25 bases between. The CDR3 totals 19 residues. Per the germline V gene, CDR1 is ENHRY and CDR2 is SYGVKD. The CDR3 DNA reads TGTGCCATCAGTGCCCTGGTAGGGACTGCCAACCGGGGTAATTCACCCCTCCACTTT. It specifies CAISALVGTANRGNSPLHF.

The chain uses TRBV4-3 and TRBJ2-1, with D unresolved. The CDR3 is made up of 15 amino acids. Germline lookup yields CDR1 LGHNA and CDR2 YSLEER. V was shortened by 4 bases and J by 5 bases, with 15 bases between the two germline ends. As DNA, the CDR3 is TGCGCCAGCAGCCTTGAGGCATTCACTAACAATGAGCAGTTCTTC. Amino acid sequence: CASSLEAFTNNEQFF.

The chain couples TRBV13 to TRBJ2-7; TRBD1 matches 7 bases. Per the germline V gene, CDR1 is PRHDT and CDR2 is FYEKMQ (reference sequence). With 5 bases clipped from V and 3 bases from J, the junction kept 19 bases outside the gene matches. This CDR3 region has 18 residues. The CDR3: CASSRNRGQSGSYYEQYF. CDR3 coding DNA: TGTGCCAGCAGCCGGAACAGGGGCCAGTCAGGATCTTACTACGAGCAGTACTTC.

This chain joins TRBV5-8 and TRBJ2-1, with 7 nucleotides matching TRBD2. V lost 7 bases and J lost 6; bases outside the gene matches: 7. The CDR3 contains 13 residues. Germline CDR1 reads SGHTS; CDR2 reads YDEGEE. CDR3 sequence: CASRTRGVNEQFF. The CDR3, as DNA: TGTGCCAGCCGGACTCGGGGGGTCAATGAGCAGTTCTTC.

This clone was detected only once. This sequence joins TRBV4-3 and TRBJ1-2; D is possibly TRBD1 (5 bases). CDR1 and CDR2 from the germline V gene are LGHNA and YSLEER. This CDR3 spans 15 amino acids. V lost 0 bases, J lost 6 bases, and 14 bases lay in between. The chain's CDR3 is CASSQDTGRWNGYTF. Written as DNA, the CDR3 is TGCGCCAGCAGCCAAGATACGGGACGTTGGAATGGCTACACCTTC.

V usage is TRBV28 and J usage is TRBJ1-5; the D gene is possibly TRBD1 (5 bases). The CDR3 has 15 residues. The germline V gene encodes CDR1 MDHEN and CDR2 SYDVKM. The V end was cut by 2 bases, the J end by 4 bases, with 12 bases between. The CDR3 DNA is TGTGCCAGCAGTTTAACCGGAAAGGGGAATCAGCCCCAGCATTTT. Protein product: CASSLTGKGNQPQHF.

This chain connects TRBV14 to TRBJ2-7; 8 positions match TRBD2. CDR1 is SGHDN, CDR2 FVKESK, per germline. The CDR3 runs to 16 residues. The ends lost 2 bases at V and 2 bases at J; junction bases unmatched: 8. The chain's CDR3 is CASSQLRVGRAYEQYF. As DNA, the CDR3 is TGTGCCAGCAGCCAACTTCGGGTCGGGAGGGCCTACGAGCAGTACTTC.

The chain employs TRBV19 and TRBJ2-7; 9 bases are a match to TRBD1. The CDR3 is 16 amino acids. The germline gives CDR1 LNHDA, CDR2 SQIVND (reference sequence). V trimming: 5 bases; J trimming: 2 bases; junction bases outside the gene matches: 10. The CDR3 protein is CASSPNLGTGTYEQYF. The CDR3 DNA is TGTGCCAGTAGTCCGAACCTCGGGACAGGGACCTACGAGCAGTACTTC.

The chain has TRBV11-2 and TRBJ2-7; TRBD2 aligns across 8 bases. V shed 3 bases, J shed 0 bases, and the junction held 7 bases outside the gene matches. Germline CDR1 and CDR2: SGHAT and FQNNGV. CDR3 length: 16 residues. This CDR3 reads CASSFTLAGPSYEQYF. The CDR3 DNA sequence: TGTGCCAGCAGCTTCACCTTAGCGGGACCCTCCTACGAGCAGTACTTC.